Each of the 22 T cell receptor beta chains below was sequenced from the same sample in a study of control samples from healthy donors and cancer patients. The assay was immunoSEQ multiplex PCR, and TCRdb's table has in-frame clones only and misses some. The sample lists around 25,000 clones, under 95% occurring once. Sequenced sample: PBMCs. These receptors were collected from a man aged 50 to 59 with lung cancer.

The chain employs TRBV19 and TRBJ1-5, with TRBD1 identical over 8 bases. Germline V gives CDR1 LNHDA, CDR2 SQIVND (reference sequence). This CDR3 region has 15 residues. Trimming removed 7 bases from V and 7 bases from J; junction bases left unmatched: 12. CDR3 sequence: CASTSGQGGWQPQHF. The DNA of the CDR3 is TGTGCCAGTACCAGCGGACAGGGAGGATGGCAGCCCCAGCATTTT.

The chain couples TRBV6-1 to TRBJ2-1; TRBD2 matches at 9 bases. Losses at the gene ends were 2 bases for V and 5 bases for J; bases not matched to a gene: 10. Germline V CDR1 and CDR2: MNHNS, SASEGT. The CDR3 is made up of 17 amino acids. For the CDR3, the DNA is TGTGCCAGCAGTGAATCGTACCGAGCGGGGGGTCACAATGAGCAGTTCTTC. Encoded protein: CASSESYRAGGHNEQFF.

The chain recombines TRBV19 with TRBJ2-5; no definite D call. The germline CDR1 and CDR2 sequences are LNHDA and SQIVND (reference sequence). The V end lost 1 base, the J end lost 5 bases, and 11 bases lay between the germline ends. There are 14 residues in the CDR3. The CDR3 loop is CASSIALMGETQYF. The CDR3 DNA sequence: TGTGCCAGTAGTATAGCCCTAATGGGCGAGACCCAGTACTTC.

The genes are TRBV5-1 and TRBJ2-3; D gene ambiguous. This CDR3 contains 13 residues. The germline gives CDR1 SGHRS, CDR2 YFSETQ. Between the trimmed V and J ends, which lost 4 bases and 2 bases, there was a span of 8 bases. In DNA form, the CDR3 reads TGCGCCAGCAGCCCCGAGACCACAGATACGCAGTATTTT. It codes for CASSPETTDTQYF.

This clone was seen more than once but under ten times. J is TRBJ1-2 and V is TRBV27; 10 positions agree with TRBD1. The CDR3 length is 14 residues. Germline V lookup: CDR1 MNHEY, CDR2 SMNVEV (reference sequence). Losses at the gene ends were 0 bases for V and 8 bases for J; bases not matched to a gene: 3. The CDR3 reads CASSLSPDRGGYTF. The CDR3 DNA sequence: TGTGCCAGCAGTTTATCCCCGGACAGGGGGGGCTACACCTTC.

The chain employs TRBV6-6 and TRBJ2-1, with 11 positions matching TRBD1. CDR1 and CDR2 (germline): MNHNY, SVGAGI (reference sequence). This CDR3 spans 15 amino acids. Unmatched junction bases numbered 6, after V lost 5 bases and J lost 6 bases. Here the CDR3 reads CASSDGTGGGNEQFF. The CDR3 DNA sequence: TGTGCCAGCAGTGACGGGACAGGGGGTGGCAATGAGCAGTTCTTC.

The chain is built from TRBV5-1 and TRBJ2-7; TRBD1 is a possible D gene (6 bases). Per germline, CDR1 SGHRS and CDR2 YFSETQ. The CDR3 length is 14 residues. Trimming stripped 2 bases from V and 5 bases from J, with 14 bases between. CDR3 in DNA: TGCGCCAGCAGCTTTGACAGGATTAAGAACGAGCAGTACTTC. As protein: CASSFDRIKNEQYF. Drawing the rest from reference TRBV5-1 and TRBJ2-7, the complete variable domain is KAGVTQTPRYLIKTRGQQVTLSCSPISGHRSVSWYQQTPGQGLQFLFEYFSETQRNKGNFPGRFSGRQFSNSRSEMNVSTLELGDSALYLCASSFDRIKNEQYFGPGTRLTVT.

The genes are TRBV9 and TRBJ2-2; D unclear. Trimming took off 1 base at V and 6 bases at J, with 7 bases between the two ends. The CDR3 runs 13 residues. The germline V gene encodes CDR1 SGDLS and CDR2 YYNGEE. CDR3 bases: TGTGCCAGCAGCGTAACGATTCCCGGGGAGCTGTTTTTT. Translating it yields CASSVTIPGELFF.

The rearrangement uses TRBV5-5 and TRBJ1-5; D is unclear. V lost 1 base and J 5 bases, leaving 16 bases between the germline ends. The length of the CDR3 is 16 residues. Germline values: CDR1 SGHKS, CDR2 YYEKEE (reference sequence). CDR3 loop: CASSLSPPETHQPQHF. CDR3 bases: TGTGCCAGCAGCTTGTCCCCACCCGAAACCCATCAGCCCCAGCATTTT.

V is TRBV2 and J is TRBJ1-4; 8 bases are a match to TRBD1. The CDR3 consists of 15 residues. The junction had 6 bases not matched to a gene; V was cut back by 2 bases and J by 7 bases. Germline values: CDR1 SNHLY, CDR2 FYNNEI. CDR3 DNA: TGTGCCAGCAGTGAACTCGGAACAGGGGGTGAAAAACTGTTTTTT. This encodes CASSELGTGGEKLFF.

The chain uses TRBV5-1 and TRBJ2-3; 15 bases align to TRBD2. Germline V gene sequence: CDR1 SGHRS, CDR2 YFSETQ. The V segment lost 4 bases and the J segment 7 bases; nucleotides outside the gene matches: 10. This CDR3 has 17 amino acids. The CDR3 here is CASSVGTSGGPQYTQYF. The DNA for the CDR3 is TGCGCCAGCAGCGTAGGGACTAGCGGGGGGCCCCAATATACGCAGTATTTT.

V and J are TRBV10-1 and TRBJ2-5, with D hard to call. Germline assignment: CDR1 WNHNN and CDR2 SYGVQD (reference sequence). V was cut by 0 bases and J by 0 bases, with 5 bases left in between. This CDR3 is built from 14 residues. CDR3 in DNA: TGCGCCAGCAGTGAGTCTGTGAACCAAGAGACCCAGTACTTC. This encodes CASSESVNQETQYF.

The genes are TRBV11-2 and TRBJ2-3; 7 bases line up with TRBD2. Germline V gene lookup returns CDR1 SGHAT and CDR2 FQNNGV. CDR3 length equals 18 residues. With V trimmed by 5 bases and J by 0 bases, 14 bases remained unmatched. DNA for the CDR3: TGTGCCAGCAGCCGCGGGGGTGTGGGAACCCTCAGCACAGATACGCAGTATTTT. Translation gives CASSRGGVGTLSTDTQYF.

The genes are TRBV12-1 and TRBJ2-5; the D call TRBD1 from the table was never checked on the DNA. TRBV12-1 has pseudogene status. CDR3 length: 14 amino acids. CDR3 nucleotides: TGTGCCAGCAGCTCTCAGGGTAAAGGTAGATCCCAGTACTTC. It yields the protein CASSSQGKGRSQYF.

The chain employs TRBV6-5 and TRBJ1-5; no firm D call. The CDR3 totals 13 residues. Trimming removed 6 bases from V and 6 bases from J, with 12 bases in between. Germline CDR1 MNHEY, CDR2 SVGAGI. The CDR3 nucleotides read TGTGCCAGCAGGGGAGGTAGAACTCAGCCCCAGCATTTT. Translated: CASRGGRTQPQHF.

V gene TRBV29-1 combines with J gene TRBJ1-2, with 7 bases matching TRBD1. J lost 8 bases, V lost 1 base, and 7 bases had no gene match. The CDR3 spans 13 residues. Germline CDR1 and CDR2: SQVTM and ANQGSEA. Here the CDR3 reads CSVEGLPGGGYTF. CDR3 in DNA: TGCAGCGTTGAAGGCCTCCCAGGGGGAGGCTACACCTTC.

The rearrangement links TRBV10-2 to TRBJ1-2; 8 nucleotides line up with TRBD1. The CDR3 length is 13 residues. Germline values: CDR1 WSHSY, CDR2 SAAADI. The J segment lost 3 bases and the V segment lost 6 bases, leaving 3 bases of the junction unmatched. The CDR3: CASRGTGDYGYTF. The CDR3 nucleotides are TGCGCCAGCAGGGGGACAGGAGACTATGGCTACACCTTC.

J is TRBJ2-7 and V is TRBV7-9, with 7 nucleotides matching TRBD2. Germline CDR1 reads SEHNR; CDR2 reads FQNEAQ (reference sequence). The CDR3 covers 15 residues. V lost 8 bases to trimming and J lost 2 bases; unmatched junction nucleotides: 12. In DNA, the CDR3 is TGTGCCAGCTCTAGAGGAGGAGCGGGGACCTACGAGCAGTACTTC. Its translation: CASSRGGAGTYEQYF.

The chain joins TRBV21-1 to TRBJ2-3; the table's D call TRBD1 went unverified against the DNA. TRBV21-1 is termed a pseudogene. The CDR3 is made up of 19 amino acids. The CDR3 region is CASSKLTPTGKIWTDTQYF. DNA of the CDR3: TGTGCCAGCAGCAAATTAACCCCTACAGGGAAAATTTGGACAGATACGCAGTATTTT.

The chain recombines TRBV19 with TRBJ1-1, with 7 bases fitting TRBD1. The V gene end was trimmed by 1 base and the J gene end by 4 bases; junction bases not matched to a gene: 3. The length of the CDR3 is 14 residues. CDR1 and CDR2 (germline): LNHDA, SQIVND (reference sequence). The CDR3 loop reads CASSIVAGGTEAFF. CDR3 bases: TGTGCCAGTAGTATAGTGGCAGGGGGCACTGAAGCTTTCTTT.

This clone has only one observation. The chain joins TRBV12-1 to TRBJ2-2; the table gives TRBD1 as D, unverified against the DNA. TRBV12-1 is assigned pseudogene status. This CDR3 has 19 amino acids. This chain's CDR3 is CASSSGGQVFVPTTGELFF. The CDR3 nucleotides are TGTGCCAGCAGCTCAGGGGGACAGGTTTTTGTTCCGACCACCGGGGAGCTGTTTTTT.

CDR3 nucleotides: TGTGCCAGCAGCTTGGAAGGAGGTCAGAGCGGGATTAATGGCTACACCTTC. This gives the protein CASSLEGGQSGINGYTF. The V gene is TRBV5-4, the J gene TRBJ1-2; D not resolved. The germline V gene encodes CDR1 SGHNT and CDR2 YYREEE (reference sequence). The length of the CDR3 is 17 residues. The germline V and J ends were trimmed by 0 bases and 6 bases, with 21 bases remaining between them. The full variable domain, its missing parts supplied by reference TRBV5-4 and TRBJ1-2, is ETGVTQSPTHLIKTRGQQVTLRCSSQSGHNTVSWYQQALGQGPQFIFQYYREEENGRGNFPPRFSGLQFPNYSSELNVNALELDDSALYLCASSLEGGQSGINGYTFGSGTRLTVV.